One sample yielded the 24 T cell receptor beta chains listed below, sequenced in a study of blood T cell repertoires in COVID-19. Sequencing was performed with immunoSEQ multiplex PCR; in TCRdb, only in-frame clones are kept and a portion is missing. The sample includes approximately 49,000 clones, around 83% of them seen just once. Sequenced input: peripheral blood. All receptors come from a human donor with acute or convalescent COVID-19. The donor label of this sample is uncertain.

V usage is TRBV19 and J usage is TRBJ2-1; 10 nucleotides match TRBD1. Losses at the gene ends were 6 bases for V and 6 bases for J; bases not matched to a gene: 8. The CDR3 is 15 amino acids. Germline values: CDR1 LNHDA, CDR2 SQIVND (reference sequence). The DNA for the CDR3 is TGTGCCAGTAGGGGGGGGACAGGGGATATCAATGAGCAGTTCTTC. This sequence encodes CASRGGTGDINEQFF.

The chain carries TRBV9 and TRBJ2-7; TRBD2 aligns across 8 bases. V gave up 0 bases and J gave up 5 bases; unmatched junction bases: 4. This CDR3 comprises 14 residues. The V gene's germline CDR1 is SGDLS and CDR2 YYNGEE. The CDR3 DNA follows: TGTGCCAGCAGCGTAGGGGTTAGCGGGAACGAGCAGTACTTC. Its protein is CASSVGVSGNEQYF.

This sequence joins TRBV28 and TRBJ2-2; TRBD1 is a possible D gene (6 bases). This CDR3 has 20 amino acids. Germline lookup yields CDR1 MDHEN and CDR2 SYDVKM. V was trimmed by 6 bases and J by 4 bases, leaving 30 bases between them. CDR3 coding DNA: TGTGCCAGCAGAACACCGCGTTACGCCGGACAGACCCCCAGCACCGGGGAGCTGTTTTTT. Translated, it gives CASRTPRYAGQTPSTGELFF.

The rearrangement joins TRBV7-9 to TRBJ2-7; TRBD1 might be the D (6 bases). The CDR3 is 12 amino acids. Germline V gene data show CDR1 as SEHNR and CDR2 as FQNEAQ (reference sequence). V was pared by 5 bases and J by 12 bases, with 17 bases between. As DNA, the CDR3 is TGTGCCAGCAGCCCGGAGGCAGGGGTTCTGTACTTC. It codes for CASSPEAGVLYF.

The chain links TRBV15 to TRBJ1-1, with 7 bases identical to TRBD1. J gave up 1 base and V 0 bases, and 8 bases lay outside the gene matches. CDR1 LNHNV and CDR2 YYDKDF come from the germline V gene (reference sequence). This CDR3 contains 17 residues. This CDR3 reads CATSREALQGWNTEAFF. The DNA for the CDR3 is TGTGCCACCAGCAGAGAGGCATTACAGGGGTGGAACACTGAAGCTTTCTTT.

V is TRBV20-1 and J is TRBJ1-5, with D unclear. CDR3 length: 14 amino acids. Germline-derived CDR1 and CDR2 are DFQATT and SNEGSKA (reference sequence). Trimming shortened V by 3 bases and J by 1 base, and 10 bases separated the two germline ends. CDR3 nucleotide sequence: TGCAGTGCTAGTGTAACAATGAGCAATCAGCCCCAGCATTTT. Encoded protein: CSASVTMSNQPQHF.

The V and J genes are TRBV5-4 and TRBJ1-2; no clear D gene. Trimming took off 1 base at V and 4 bases at J, with 5 bases between the two ends. Germline CDR1 SGHNT, CDR2 YYREEE (reference sequence). This CDR3 has 12 residues. The DNA of the CDR3 is TGTGCCAGCAGCTTGAACGGCTATGGCTACACCTTC. It yields the protein CASSLNGYGYTF.

The chain has TRBV5-1 and TRBJ2-1, with 8 bases that match TRBD1. CDR3 length equals 16 residues. J was trimmed by 0 bases and V by 0 bases; bases with no gene match: 2. Germline V CDR1 and CDR2: SGHRS, YFSETQ. CDR3: CASSLAGQVSYNEQFF. In DNA, the CDR3 is TGCGCCAGCAGCTTGGCGGGACAGGTCTCCTACAATGAGCAGTTCTTC.

This clone was seen a handful of times. The V and J genes are TRBV11-1 and TRBJ1-1; D might be TRBD1 (5 bases). V lost 0 bases, J lost 1 base, and 6 bases lay in between. Germline-derived CDR1 and CDR2 are SGHAT and FQDESV (reference sequence). The CDR3 extends over 14 amino acids. CDR3 bases: TGTGCCAGCAGCTTAGCCACAGGGAACACTGAAGCTTTCTTT. Its protein product is CASSLATGNTEAFF.

A few counts support this clone. The rearrangement joins TRBV18 to TRBJ1-3; D remains unclear. Germline CDR1 reads KGHSH; CDR2 reads LQKENI. The CDR3 totals 18 residues. V gave up 0 bases and J gave up 0 bases, with 15 bases separating them. The CDR3 DNA sequence: TGTGCCAGCTCACCACCTAACTCTCGGGGTGACTCTGGAAACACCATATATTTT. It translates to CASSPPNSRGDSGNTIYF.

This clone was counted a few times. V gene TRBV7-6 combines with J gene TRBJ2-5; tentatively, D is TRBD2 (7 bases). Germline CDR1 SGHVS, CDR2 FNYEAQ. Trimming left V 1 base short and J 4 bases short, with 22 bases between. The length of the CDR3 is 18 residues. CDR3 DNA: TGTGCCAGCAGCTTAGACTGGGGGCTCGCGGGAGACGGAGAGACCCAGTACTTC. Translating gives CASSLDWGLAGDGETQYF.

This clone appeared a few times. The J gene is TRBJ1-6, the V gene TRBV14, with D possibly being TRBD1 (5 bases). CDR3 length equals 13 residues. Trimming cost V 2 bases and J 9 bases, with 8 bases left between them. The germline CDR1 and CDR2 sequences are SGHDN and FVKESK. CDR3 region: CASSQTRVSPLHF. CDR3 sequence (DNA): TGTGCCAGCAGCCAAACCAGGGTTTCACCCCTCCACTTT.

The V gene is TRBV30, the J gene TRBJ1-6; D is perhaps TRBD1 (5 bases). With 0 bases removed from V and 9 bases from J, the gap between germline ends came to 12 bases. CDR3 length equals 14 residues. Germline CDR1 GTSNPN, CDR2 SVGIG (reference sequence). The CDR3 sequence is CAWSVSGGGSPLHF. The CDR3 nucleotides are TGTGCCTGGAGTGTTTCCGGGGGAGGTTCACCCCTCCACTTT.

The gene calls are TRBV4-1 and TRBJ1-2, with D maybe TRBD1 (5 bases). V was trimmed by 0 bases and J by 7 bases, leaving 12 bases between them. From germline, CDR1 is MGHRA and CDR2 YSYEKL. The CDR3 is made up of 14 amino acids. The CDR3, as DNA: TGCGCCAGCAGCCAAGATGGTAGGGGAGGTGGCTACACCTTC. It yields the protein CASSQDGRGGGYTF.

The genes are TRBV6-2 or TRBV6-3 and TRBJ2-7, with 8 bases lining up with TRBD1. In germline, CDR1 is MNHEY, CDR2 SVGEGT. The V gene end was trimmed by 2 bases and the J gene end by 0 bases; junction bases not matched to a gene: 12. The CDR3 sequence is 18 residues long. The CDR3 DNA reads TGTGCCAGCAGTTACCCCACCCGCAGGGGGCCAAGCTCCTACGAGCAGTACTTC. Its translation is CASSYPTRRGPSSYEQYF.

The chain combines TRBV2 with TRBJ2-5; no definite D call. CDR1 SNHLY and CDR2 FYNNEI come from the germline V gene. Between the trimmed V and J ends, which lost 5 bases and 3 bases, there was a span of 4 bases. The CDR3 runs to 11 residues. The CDR3 DNA is TGTGCCAGCAGTAGAGAAGAGACCCAGTACTTC. Its protein product is CASSREETQYF. The variable domain in full, with the rest retrieved from reference TRBV2 and TRBJ2-5, is EPEVTQTPSHQVTQMGQEVILRCVPISNHLYFYWYRQILGQKVEFLVSFYNNEISEKSEIFDDQFSVERPDGSNFTLKIRSTKLEDSAMYFCASSREETQYFGPGTRLLVL.

This chain links TRBV7-2 with TRBJ1-5; D unclear. Per germline, CDR1 SGHTA and CDR2 FQGNSA. The CDR3 is 13 residues long. Deletions cut 1 base from V and 11 bases from J, with 12 bases between. The CDR3, as DNA: TGTGCCAGCAGCTTAGTAACCGCGGGCACCCAGCATTTT. Its protein is CASSLVTAGTQHF.

The chain recombines TRBV19 with TRBJ1-5, with D tentatively TRBD1 (5 bases). CDR3 length: 15 residues. V gave up 10 bases and J gave up 0 bases, with 16 bases separating them. From germline, CDR1 is LNHDA and CDR2 SQIVND (reference sequence). The CDR3 loop is CATRWGRNSNQPQHF. In DNA form, the CDR3 reads TGTGCCACACGTTGGGGCAGGAATAGCAATCAGCCCCAGCATTTT.

DNA of the CDR3: TGTGCCAGCCGCAGCGAGGGGGCGGGCTATGGCTACACCTTC. As protein: CASRSEGAGYGYTF. The V and J genes are TRBV19 and TRBJ1-2; 7 bases line up with TRBD1. V was clipped by 9 bases and J by 4 bases; unmatched bases: 11. The CDR3 has 14 residues. Germline V gene data show CDR1 as LNHDA and CDR2 as SQIVND (reference sequence).

The V gene is TRBV12-2, the J gene TRBJ1-1; TRBD1 reflects the table's D call only, with no check against the DNA. TRBV12-2 is deemed a pseudogene. The CDR3 loop spans 17 amino acids. The CDR3 reads CASRLGGQGLGNTEAFF. CDR3 bases: TGTGCAAGTCGCTTAGGTGGACAGGGTCTGGGTAACACTGAAGCTTTCTTT.

This chain connects TRBV7-9 to TRBJ1-1, with a tentative D call TRBD1 (5 bases). The length of the CDR3 is 15 residues. V gave up 3 bases and J gave up 1 base, with 12 bases separating them. Germline V gives CDR1 SEHNR, CDR2 FQNEAQ (reference sequence). This CDR3 is CASSLGGFRNTEAFF. The CDR3, as DNA: TGTGCCAGCAGCTTGGGGGGGTTCCGGAACACTGAAGCTTTCTTT. Combining the CDR3 with reference TRBV7-9 and TRBJ1-1 gives the whole variable domain DTGVSQNPRHKITKRGQNVTFRCDPISEHNRLYWYRQTLGQGPEFLTYFQNEAQLEKSRLLSDRFSAERPKGSFSTLEIQRTEQGDSAMYLCASSLGGFRNTEAFFGQGTRLTVV.

CDR3 loop: CATSRDPDQPQHF. CDR3 in DNA: TGTGCCACCAGCAGAGATCCGGATCAGCCCCAGCATTTT. The rearrangement joins TRBV15 to TRBJ1-5; D gene ambiguous. The germline gives CDR1 LNHNV, CDR2 YYDKDF (reference sequence). CDR3 length: 13 residues. Trimming removed 0 bases at V and 5 bases at J, with 5 bases between.

The J gene is TRBJ2-3, the V gene TRBV5-4; tentative D call: TRBD2 (5 bases). Germline lookup yields CDR1 SGHNT and CDR2 YYREEE (reference sequence). The CDR3 is made up of 13 amino acids. Trimming pared 4 bases from V and 4 bases from J, leaving 10 bases between. CDR3 nucleotide sequence: TGTGCCAGCAGCCGAGGGTCCCCAGATACGCAGTATTTT. Amino acid sequence: CASSRGSPDTQYF.

This clone showed up just once. The V call is TRBV14, the J call TRBJ2-2, with 7 bases lining up with TRBD2. The CDR3 loop spans 14 amino acids. CDR1 and CDR2 from the germline V gene are SGHDN and FVKESK. The ends lost 3 bases at V and 4 bases at J; junction bases unmatched: 2. The CDR3 DNA follows: TGTGCCAGCAGCCAGTGGGAGGGCACCGGGGAGCTGTTTTTT. This sequence encodes CASSQWEGTGELFF.